This TCR beta chain derives from a study of blood T cell repertoires in COVID-19. Across the study: Both acute and convalescent COVID-19 samples were obtained from the United States, Italy and Spain. T cells, B-cell-depleted T cells, or PBMCs supplied cDNA or gDNA.

Per germline, CDR1 SGHNT and CDR2 YYREEE (reference sequence). After removal of 4 bases from V and 5 bases from J, the junction contained 5 bases not matched to a gene. The CDR3 runs to 15 residues. Participants, about 18 to 89 years old, spanned fewer than 30 US areas. Participant reports of clinical history set cohort assignment. Sequencing used immunoSEQ multiplex PCR; TCRdb keeps in-frame clones, though not all of them. The profile shows approximately 200,000 clones, nearly 90% of them singletons. This receptor was obtained from a woman aged 40 to 55 with acute COVID-19. The chain joins TRBV5-4 to TRBJ2-5; TRBD2 aligns across 13 bases. The sequenced material came from PBMCs or T cells enriched from blood (not recorded which). CDR3 amino acids: CASSGGLAGMETQYF. CDR3 sequence (DNA): TGTGCCAGCAGCGGGGGACTAGCGGGGATGGAGACCCAGTACTTC.